This paragraph reports one T cell receptor (beta chain). This sample was taken from a study of blood T cell repertoires in COVID-19. The protocol was immunoSEQ multiplex PCR, while the TCRdb copy is restricted to in-frame clones and leaves out a portion. Here the sample spans a few hundred thousand clones, more than 75% being singletons. Self-reported history from a screening survey and questionnaire set each donor's cohort. The V and J ends lost 5 bases and 6 bases respectively, with 23 bases between them. The CDR3 runs to 17 residues. CDR1 is LNHDA, CDR2 SQIVND, per germline (reference sequence). V is TRBV19 and J is TRBJ2-1, with a weak D call TRBD1 (6 bases). Sequenced: PBMCs or T cells enriched from blood (not recorded which). This TCR came from a woman aged 55-70 years in a cohort exposed to, infected with or recovered from COVID-19 (not recorded which). This CDR3 is CASSPHAPGQKRNEQFF. CDR3 sequence (DNA): TGTGCCAGTAGTCCGCACGCCCCGGGACAAAAGCGCAATGAGCAGTTCTTC.